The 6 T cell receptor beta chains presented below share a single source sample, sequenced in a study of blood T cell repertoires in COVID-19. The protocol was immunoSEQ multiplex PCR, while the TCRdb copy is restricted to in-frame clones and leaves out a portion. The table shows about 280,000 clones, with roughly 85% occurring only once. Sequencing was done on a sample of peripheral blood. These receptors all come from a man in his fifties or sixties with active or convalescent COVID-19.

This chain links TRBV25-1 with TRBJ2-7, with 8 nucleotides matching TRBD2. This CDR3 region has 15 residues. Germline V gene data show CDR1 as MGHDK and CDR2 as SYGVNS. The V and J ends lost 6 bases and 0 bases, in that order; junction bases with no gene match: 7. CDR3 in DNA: TGTGCCAGCAGGAAAGCGGGGGTAAACTCCTACGAGCAGTACTTC. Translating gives CASRKAGVNSYEQYF.

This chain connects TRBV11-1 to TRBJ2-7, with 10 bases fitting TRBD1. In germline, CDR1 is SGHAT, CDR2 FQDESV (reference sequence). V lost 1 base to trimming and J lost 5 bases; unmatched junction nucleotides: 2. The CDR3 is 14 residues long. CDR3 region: CASSLVGTGDEQYF. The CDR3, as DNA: TGTGCCAGCAGCTTAGTGGGGACAGGGGACGAGCAGTACTTC.

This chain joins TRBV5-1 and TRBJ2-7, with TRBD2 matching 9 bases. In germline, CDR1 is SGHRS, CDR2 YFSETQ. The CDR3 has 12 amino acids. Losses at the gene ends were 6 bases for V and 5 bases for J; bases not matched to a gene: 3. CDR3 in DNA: TGCGCCAGCACTAGCGGGACCAACGAGCAGTACTTC. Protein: CASTSGTNEQYF. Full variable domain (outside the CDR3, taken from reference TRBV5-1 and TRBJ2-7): KAGVTQTPRYLIKTRGQQVTLSCSPISGHRSVSWYQQTPGQGLQFLFEYFSETQRNKGNFPGRFSGRQFSNSRSEMNVSTLELGDSALYLCASTSGTNEQYFGPGTRLTVT.

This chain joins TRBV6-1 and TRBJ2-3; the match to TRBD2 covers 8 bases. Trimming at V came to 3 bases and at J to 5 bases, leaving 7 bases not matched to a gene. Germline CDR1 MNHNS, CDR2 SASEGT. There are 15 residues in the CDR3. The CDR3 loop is CASSEAGTRGDTQYF. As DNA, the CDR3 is TGTGCCAGCAGTGAGGCCGGGACTAGAGGAGATACGCAGTATTTT.

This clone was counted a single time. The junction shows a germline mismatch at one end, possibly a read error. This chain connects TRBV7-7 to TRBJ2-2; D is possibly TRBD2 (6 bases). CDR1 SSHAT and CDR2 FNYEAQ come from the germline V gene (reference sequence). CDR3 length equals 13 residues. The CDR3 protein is CASSEGLRGELFF. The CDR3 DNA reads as TGTGCTAGCAGCGAGGGACTTAGGGGGGAGCTGTTTTTT.

The CDR3 loop reads CAISPDRLEGNTIYF. DNA for the CDR3: TGTGCCATCAGCCCTGACAGGTTGGAAGGAAACACCATATATTTT. This chain connects TRBV10-3 to TRBJ1-3; the D gene is possibly TRBD1 (6 bases). Trimming stripped 6 bases from V and 4 bases from J, with 16 bases between. CDR3 length: 15 amino acids. Germline V gene lookup returns CDR1 ENHRY and CDR2 SYGVKD.